Listed below are T cell receptor beta chains from one sample, sequenced in a study of blood T cell repertoires in COVID-19. This table comes from immunoSEQ multiplex PCR, and its TCRdb copy is limited to in-frame clones, with some not included. Of 380,000 or so clones listed, nearly 90% are singletons. Input material: PBMCs or T cells enriched from blood (not recorded which). The source is a woman in her forties with acute COVID-19. Both conserved end residues are part of each CDR3. D genes are given only for firm matches. Expanded clones get a size class; other rows say once, few or many, or leave the size out.

NA	TRBJ2-3	NA	TRBV6-4	TGTGCCAGCAGTGACTCTAGCGGCGACGGCACAGATACGCAGTATTTT	CASSDSSGDGTDTQYF
TRBD2	TRBJ2-7	few	TRBV4-2	TGTGCCAGCAGCCAAGGGCCGGGACTAGGGGAGTACGAGCAGTACTTC	CASSQGPGLGEYEQYF
TRBD2	TRBJ2-5	NA	TRBV4-2	TGTGCCAGCAGCCAAGCGGGTAGCGGGGGGTGGGAGACCCAGTACTTC	CASSQAGSGGWETQYF
TRBD2	TRBJ2-3	NA	TRBV10-3	TGTGCCATCAAAGGACTAAGAGCTAGCGGGGATACGCAGTATTTT	CAIKGLRASGDTQYF
NA	TRBJ1-2	NA	TRBV30	TGTGCCTGGAGTGTACGTGGGGGGTCTTACTATGGCTACACCTTC	CAWSVRGGSYYGYTF
TRBD1	TRBJ2-1	NA	TRBV29-1	TGCAGCGTTGAGGACAGGGGGCGCCGGTACAATGAGCAGTTCTTC	CSVEDRGRRYNEQFF
NA	TRBJ1-1	NA	TRBV19	TGTGCCAGTAGTATCCTTCACAGGGCGAACACTGAAGCTTTCTTT	CASSILHRANTEAFF
TRBD1	TRBJ1-6	NA	TRBV3-1/TRBV3-2	TGTGCCAGCAGCCACGCGGGACAGGAGAATTCACCCCTCCACTTT	CASSHAGQENSPLHF
NA	TRBJ2-1	NA	TRBV13	TGTGCCAGTTCCCGGGACACCGCCAATGAGCAGTTCTTC	CASSRDTANEQFF
NA	TRBJ1-1	NA	TRBV3-1/TRBV3-2	TGTGCCAGCAGCTCGGGTGGCGCCGGTGAAGCTTTCTTT	CASSSGGAGEAFF
NA	TRBJ2-1	NA	TRBV20-1	TGCAGTGCTAGACGCGTCAATGAGCAGTTCTTC	CSARRVNEQFF
TRBD1	TRBJ1-1	NA	TRBV5-1	TGCGCCAGCAGCGACGGGACAGCGGCAGGAAACACTGAAGCTTTCTTT	CASSDGTAAGNTEAFF
NA	TRBJ1-1	NA	TRBV18	TGTGCCAGCTCACCAGGTCGGGGGTCGGGTACTGAAGCTTTCTTT	CASSPGRGSGTEAFF
TRBD2	TRBJ2-1	once	TRBV7-2	TGTGCCAGCAGCTTAGAAGGGACTAGCGGGGGGTACGAGCAGTTCTTC	CASSLEGTSGGYEQFF
NA	TRBJ1-3	once	TRBV5-1	TGCGCCAGCAGCCGCGGGGTCTCTGGAAACACCATATATTTT	CASSRGVSGNTIYF
NA	TRBJ2-3	NA	TRBV20-1	TGCAGTGCTAGTGATCCGACTAAAAGGAGCAGGAATACGCAGTATTTT	CSASDPTKRSRNTQYF
NA	TRBJ1-5	NA	TRBV3-1/TRBV3-2	TGTGCCAGCAGCCGAACGGTAGCAGGGCAGCCCCAGCATTTT	CASSRTVAGQPQHF
TRBD1	TRBJ1-6	NA	TRBV5-1	TGCGCCACCGGGACAGGAAATAATTCACCCCTCCACTTT	CATGTGNNSPLHF
NA	TRBJ1-2	NA	TRBV5-6	TGTGCCAGCAGCATGGACAGTAACTATGGCTACACCTTC	CASSMDSNYGYTF
NA	TRBJ1-2	NA	TRBV18	TGTGCCAGCTCACCAGGAAACAGTCAAGGCGATGGCTACACCTTC	CASSPGNSQGDGYTF
TRBD1	TRBJ1-2	NA	TRBV7-2	TGTGCCAGCAGCGCAGATACAGGGGTGTACGGCTACACCTTC	CASSADTGVYGYTF
NA	TRBJ2-7	NA	TRBV7-9	TGTGCCAGCAGCTTAGTCCAGGCCTACGAGCAGTACTTC	CASSLVQAYEQYF
NA	TRBJ2-7	NA	TRBV12-3/TRBV12-4	TGTGCCAGCAGACTAAGCCGGGCTGAGGGGCAGTACTTC	CASRLSRAEGQYF
NA	TRBJ1-5	NA	TRBV9	TGTGCCAGCAGCGTAGATGGGGGGAATCAGCCCCAGCATTTT	CASSVDGGNQPQHF
TRBD1	TRBJ1-3	NA	TRBV19	TGTGCCAGTAGTATCGTCTTAGGTGACAGGGGACCCGGAAACACCATATATTTT	CASSIVLGDRGPGNTIYF
NA	TRBJ2-1	once	TRBV2	TGTGCCAGCAGTGATTCCAGATCCTACAATGAGCAGTTCTTC	CASSDSRSYNEQFF
NA	TRBJ2-7	NA	TRBV28	TGTGCCAGCAGTTTACGGCAGGGTGGTCTTAGGGGGCAGTACTTC	CASSLRQGGLRGQYF
NA	TRBJ1-1	once	TRBV29-1	TGCAGCGTTGAAGTACATATGAACACTGAAGCTTTCTTT	CSVEVHMNTEAFF
TRBD2	TRBJ2-1	NA	TRBV24-1	TGTGCCACCTCCGCCGGGGGGTCCTACAATGAGCAGTTCTTC	CATSAGGSYNEQFF
TRBD1	TRBJ2-7	once	TRBV24-1	TGTGCCACCAGTGATCCTGGGGGGACAGGGCTACGGCAGTACTTC	CATSDPGGTGLRQYF
NA	TRBJ2-5	NA	TRBV6-5	TGTGCCAGCAGCCCCGCTTACGCGCAGACCCAGTACTTC	CASSPAYAQTQYF
TRBD1	TRBJ1-2	NA	TRBV7-8	TGTGCCAGCAGCTTAGCGGCCGGGACAGGGGCTAACTATGGCTACACCTTC	CASSLAAGTGANYGYTF
TRBD2	TRBJ2-1	NA	TRBV27	TGTGCCAGCAGTTCCCTAGCGGGGGGTAACAATGAGCAGTTCTTC	CASSSLAGGNNEQFF
TRBD2	TRBJ2-3	NA	TRBV6-6	TGTGCCAGCAGTTTAGCGGGGCGCGCAGATACGCAGTATTTT	CASSLAGRADTQYF
NA	TRBJ2-2	few	TRBV7-8	TGTGCCAGCAGCACGCGATGGGGGCCCCTAGGCGGGGAGCTGTTTTTT	CASSTRWGPLGGELFF
NA	TRBJ1-1	NA	TRBV10-2	TGCGCCAGCAGGGACGCGGGGGCGCGGGACACTGAAGCTTTCTTT	CASRDAGARDTEAFF
NA	TRBJ1-2	NA	TRBV18	TGTGCCAGCTCACCATCACTCAGGGGTGGTGGCTACACCTTC	CASSPSLRGGGYTF